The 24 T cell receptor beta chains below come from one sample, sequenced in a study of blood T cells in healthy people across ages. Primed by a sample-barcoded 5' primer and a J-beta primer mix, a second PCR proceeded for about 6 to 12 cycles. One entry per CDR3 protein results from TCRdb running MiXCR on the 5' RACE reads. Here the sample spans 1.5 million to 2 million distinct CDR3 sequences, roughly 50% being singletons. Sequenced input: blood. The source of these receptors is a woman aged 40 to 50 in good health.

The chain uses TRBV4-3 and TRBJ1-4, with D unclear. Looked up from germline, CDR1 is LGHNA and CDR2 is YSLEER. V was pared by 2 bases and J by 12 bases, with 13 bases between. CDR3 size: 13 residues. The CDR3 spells CASSQREFLELFF. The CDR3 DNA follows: TGCGCCAGCAGCCAACGGGAATTTTTGGAACTGTTTTTT.

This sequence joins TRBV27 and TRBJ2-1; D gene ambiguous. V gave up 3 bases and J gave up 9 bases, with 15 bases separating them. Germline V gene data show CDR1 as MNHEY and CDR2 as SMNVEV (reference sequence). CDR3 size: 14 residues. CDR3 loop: CASSLYGPQTEQFF. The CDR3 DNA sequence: TGTGCCAGCAGTTTGTATGGGCCGCAGACTGAGCAGTTCTTC.

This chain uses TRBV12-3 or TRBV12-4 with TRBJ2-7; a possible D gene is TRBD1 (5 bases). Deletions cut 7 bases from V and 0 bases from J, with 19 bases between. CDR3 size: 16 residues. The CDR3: CASTKRAGISSYEQYF. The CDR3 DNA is TGTGCCAGCACCAAACGGGCAGGGATTTCCTCCTACGAGCAGTACTTC.

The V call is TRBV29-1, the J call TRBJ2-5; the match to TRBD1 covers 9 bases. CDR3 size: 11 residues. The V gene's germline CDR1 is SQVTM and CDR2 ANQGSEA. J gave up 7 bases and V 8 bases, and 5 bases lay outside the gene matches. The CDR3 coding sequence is TGCAGCACCAGACAGGGGGGGACCCAGTACTTC. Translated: CSTRQGGTQYF.

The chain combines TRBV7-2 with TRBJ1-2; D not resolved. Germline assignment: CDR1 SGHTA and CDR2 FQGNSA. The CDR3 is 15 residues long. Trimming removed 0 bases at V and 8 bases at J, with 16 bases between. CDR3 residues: CASSLAARQREGYTF. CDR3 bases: TGTGCCAGCAGCTTAGCCGCCAGACAAAGGGAGGGCTACACCTTC. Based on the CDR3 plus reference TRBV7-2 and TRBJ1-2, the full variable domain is GAGVSQSPSNKVTEKGKDVELRCDPISGHTALYWYRQSLGQGLEFLIYFQGNSAPDKSGLPSDRFSAERTGGSVSTLTIQRTQQEDSAVYLCASSLAARQREGYTFGSGTRLTVV.

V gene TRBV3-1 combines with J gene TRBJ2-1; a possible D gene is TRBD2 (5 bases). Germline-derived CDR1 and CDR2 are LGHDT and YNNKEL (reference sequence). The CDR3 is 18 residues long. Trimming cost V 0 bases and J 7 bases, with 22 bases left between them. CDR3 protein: CASSQDSLGSWVRNEQFF. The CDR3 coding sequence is TGTGCCAGCAGCCAAGATTCTTTGGGGAGCTGGGTACGGAATGAGCAGTTCTTC.

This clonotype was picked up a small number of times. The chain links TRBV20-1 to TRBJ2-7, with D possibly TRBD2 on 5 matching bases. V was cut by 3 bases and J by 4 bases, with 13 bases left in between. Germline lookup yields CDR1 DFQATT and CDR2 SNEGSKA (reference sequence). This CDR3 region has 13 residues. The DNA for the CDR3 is TGCAGTGCTAGGTTTCCGGGGTCTTACGAGCAGTACTTC. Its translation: CSARFPGSYEQYF.

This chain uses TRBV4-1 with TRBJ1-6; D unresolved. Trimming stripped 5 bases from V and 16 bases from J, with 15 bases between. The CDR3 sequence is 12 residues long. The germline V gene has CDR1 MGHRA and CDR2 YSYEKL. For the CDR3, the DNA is TGCGCCAGCAGCTCCGGCCAGGTCGCACTCCACTTT. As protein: CASSSGQVALHF.

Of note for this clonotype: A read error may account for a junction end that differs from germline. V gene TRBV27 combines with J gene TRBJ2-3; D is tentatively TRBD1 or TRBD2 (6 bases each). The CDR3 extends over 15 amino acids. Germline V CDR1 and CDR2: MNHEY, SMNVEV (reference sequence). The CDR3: CASIPRGGRGDTRYF. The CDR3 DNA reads TGTGCCAGCATACCGAGAGGGGGGCGGGGAGATACGCGGTATTTT.

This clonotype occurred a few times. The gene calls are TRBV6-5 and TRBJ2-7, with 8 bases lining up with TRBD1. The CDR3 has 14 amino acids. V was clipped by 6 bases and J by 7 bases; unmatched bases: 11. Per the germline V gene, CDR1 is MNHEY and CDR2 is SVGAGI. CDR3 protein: CASSPDRGIGEQYF. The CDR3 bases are TGTGCCAGCAGCCCCGACAGGGGAATAGGGGAGCAGTACTTC.

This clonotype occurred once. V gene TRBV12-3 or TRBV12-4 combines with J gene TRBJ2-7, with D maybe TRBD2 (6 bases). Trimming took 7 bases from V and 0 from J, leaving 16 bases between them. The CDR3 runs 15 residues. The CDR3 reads CASTQGLWSSYEQYF. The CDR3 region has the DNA TGTGCCAGCACCCAGGGACTTTGGAGCTCCTACGAGCAGTACTTC.

The CDR3, as DNA: TGTGCCAGCAGTCCTCGGGGCAGGGGGCGCTTCGATGAGCAGTTCTTC. The encoded protein is CASSPRGRGRFDEQFF. This chain uses TRBV12-3 or TRBV12-4 with TRBJ2-1; 8 positions match TRBD1. With V trimmed by 5 bases and J by 8 bases, 14 bases remained unmatched. CDR3 length: 16 amino acids.

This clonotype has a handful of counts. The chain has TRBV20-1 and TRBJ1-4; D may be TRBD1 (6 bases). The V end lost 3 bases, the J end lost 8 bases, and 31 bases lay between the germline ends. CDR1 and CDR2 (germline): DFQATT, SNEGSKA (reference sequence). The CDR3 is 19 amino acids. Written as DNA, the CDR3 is TGCAGTGCTAGTGGGGGGCGGCTAAATGTGGGGGGCTTACGGGAAAAACTGTTTTTT. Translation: CSASGGRLNVGGLREKLFF.

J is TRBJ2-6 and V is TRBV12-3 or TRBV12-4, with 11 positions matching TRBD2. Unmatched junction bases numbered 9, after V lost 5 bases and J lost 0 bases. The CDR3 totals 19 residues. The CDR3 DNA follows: TGTGCCAGCAGTATCTCTAGCGGGGGGACCCTCTCTGGGGCCAACGTCCTGACTTTC. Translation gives CASSISSGGTLSGANVLTF.

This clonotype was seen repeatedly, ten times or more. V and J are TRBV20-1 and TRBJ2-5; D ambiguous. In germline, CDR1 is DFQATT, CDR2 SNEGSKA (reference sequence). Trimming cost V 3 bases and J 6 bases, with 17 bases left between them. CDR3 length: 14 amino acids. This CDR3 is CSASEAAGTKTQYF. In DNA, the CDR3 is TGCAGTGCTAGTGAGGCGGCAGGCACCAAGACCCAGTACTTC.

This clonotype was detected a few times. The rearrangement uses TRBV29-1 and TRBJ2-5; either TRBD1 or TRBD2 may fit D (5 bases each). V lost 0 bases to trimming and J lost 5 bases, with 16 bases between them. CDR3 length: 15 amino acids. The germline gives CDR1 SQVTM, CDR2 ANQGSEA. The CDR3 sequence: CSVEDGARPWETQYF. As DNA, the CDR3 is TGCAGCGTTGAAGACGGGGCTCGGCCCTGGGAGACCCAGTACTTC.

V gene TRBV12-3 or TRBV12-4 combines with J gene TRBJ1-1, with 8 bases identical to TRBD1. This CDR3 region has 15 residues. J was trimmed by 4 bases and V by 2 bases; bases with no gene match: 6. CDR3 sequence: CASSLRQGAGTEAFF. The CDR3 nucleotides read TGTGCCAGCAGTTTAAGGCAGGGGGCCGGCACTGAAGCTTTCTTT.

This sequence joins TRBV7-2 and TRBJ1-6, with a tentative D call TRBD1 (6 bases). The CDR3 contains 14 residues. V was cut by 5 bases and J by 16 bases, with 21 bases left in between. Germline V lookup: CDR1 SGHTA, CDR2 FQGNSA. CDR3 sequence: CASSPTGFTIPLHF. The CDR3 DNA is TGTGCCAGCAGCCCAACAGGGTTTACAATTCCGCTCCACTTT.

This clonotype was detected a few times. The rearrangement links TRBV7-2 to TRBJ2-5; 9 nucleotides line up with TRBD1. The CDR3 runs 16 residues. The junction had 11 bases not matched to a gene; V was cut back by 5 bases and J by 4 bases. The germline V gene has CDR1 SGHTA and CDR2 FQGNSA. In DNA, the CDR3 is TGTGCCAGCAGCCGAGCTGGGACAGGGCGGTTAGAGACCCAGTACTTC. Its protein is CASSRAGTGRLETQYF.

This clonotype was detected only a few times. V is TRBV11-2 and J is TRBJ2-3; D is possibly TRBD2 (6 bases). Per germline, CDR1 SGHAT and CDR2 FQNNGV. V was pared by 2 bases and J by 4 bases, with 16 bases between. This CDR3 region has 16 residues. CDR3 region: CASSLLGGTPPDTQYF. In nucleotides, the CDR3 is TGTGCCAGCAGCTTACTAGGCGGGACCCCCCCAGATACGCAGTATTTT.

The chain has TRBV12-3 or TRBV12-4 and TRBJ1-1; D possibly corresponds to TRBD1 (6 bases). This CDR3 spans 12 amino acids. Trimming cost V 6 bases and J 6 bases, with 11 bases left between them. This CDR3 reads CASSQRGAEAFF. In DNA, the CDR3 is TGTGCCAGCAGCCAGAGGGGGGCTGAAGCTTTCTTT.

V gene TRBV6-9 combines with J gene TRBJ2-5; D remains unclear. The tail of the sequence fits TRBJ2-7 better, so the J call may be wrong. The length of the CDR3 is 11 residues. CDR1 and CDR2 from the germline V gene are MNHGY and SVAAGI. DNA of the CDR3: TGTGCCGACCAGAATGGTTACGAGCAGTACTTC. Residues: CADQNGYEQYF.

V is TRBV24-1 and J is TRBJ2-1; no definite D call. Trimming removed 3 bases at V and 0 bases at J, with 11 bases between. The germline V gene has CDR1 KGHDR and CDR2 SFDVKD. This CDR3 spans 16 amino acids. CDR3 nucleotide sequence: TGTGCCACCAGTGATCAGACGGCGAGCTCCTACAATGAGCAGTTCTTC. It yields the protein CATSDQTASSYNEQFF.

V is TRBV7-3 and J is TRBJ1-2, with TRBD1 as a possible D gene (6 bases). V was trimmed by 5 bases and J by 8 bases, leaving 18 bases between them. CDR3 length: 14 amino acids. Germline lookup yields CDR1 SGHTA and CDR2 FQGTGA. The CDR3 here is CASSADIRGAGYTF. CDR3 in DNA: TGTGCCAGCAGCGCCGACATCAGGGGTGCCGGCTACACCTTC.